Listed here are 21 T cell receptor beta chains from one sample, sequenced in a study of T-cell memory formation after mild COVID-19. One entry per CDR3 protein results from TCRdb running MiXCR on the 5' RACE reads. The sample has some 40,000 distinct CDR3 sequences, 7.3% seen once. Sequenced sample: PBMCs or a T cell subset sorted from them (not recorded which). These receptors all come from a man between 18 and 29 years old who had mild COVID-19 (a few samples of this study predate the infection). Cell type and time point are not known.

V usage is TRBV5-1 and J usage is TRBJ1-1; D possibly corresponds to TRBD1 (6 bases). Between the trimmed V and J ends, which lost 1 base and 4 bases, there was a span of 20 bases. The CDR3 spans 17 residues. Germline V gene sequence: CDR1 SGHRS, CDR2 YFSETQ. CDR3 region: CASSLFGGPSIGTEAFF. The CDR3 DNA reads as TGCGCCAGCAGCTTGTTCGGGGGGCCGAGTATTGGCACTGAAGCTTTCTTT.

This chain connects TRBV4-3 to TRBJ1-6; 7 bases are shared with TRBD1. Germline-derived CDR1 and CDR2 are LGHNA and YSLEER. The V gene end was trimmed by 0 bases and the J gene end by 7 bases; junction bases not matched to a gene: 12. The CDR3 runs to 18 residues. CDR3 sequence reads: CASSQDHQGDVPNSPLHF. In DNA form, the CDR3 reads TGCGCCAGCAGCCAAGATCATCAGGGGGATGTCCCCAATTCACCCCTCCACTTT.

This clonotype has at least ten counts. V and J are TRBV5-6 and TRBJ2-5; D may correspond to TRBD1 or TRBD2 (5 bases each). V lost 4 bases, J lost 6 bases, and 13 bases lay in between. Germline loops: CDR1 SGHDT, CDR2 YYEEEE. This CDR3 is 13 amino acids long. The CDR3 coding sequence is TGTGCCAGCAGCCAGGGAGATTCCAAGACCCAGTACTTC. Amino acids: CASSQGDSKTQYF.

This clonotype ranks as medium-sized. J is TRBJ2-1 and V is TRBV11-2; 10 bases align to TRBD2. V trimming: 3 bases; J trimming: 3 bases; junction bases outside the gene matches: 2. Germline assignment: CDR1 SGHAT and CDR2 FQNNGV. This CDR3 has 15 amino acids. DNA for the CDR3: TGTGCCAGCAGCTTCGGACTAGCGGACTACAATGAGCAGTTCTTC. It specifies CASSFGLADYNEQFF.

This clonotype was recorded a few times. The CDR3 bases are TGTGCCAGCAGCTTCTCGAGCACAGATACGCAGTATTTT. Translating it yields CASSFSSTDTQYF. The V call is TRBV5-4, the J call TRBJ2-3; D ambiguous. CDR1 SGHNT and CDR2 YYREEE come from the germline V gene (reference sequence). The CDR3 is 13 amino acids. Trimming removed 2 bases at V and 0 bases at J, with 4 bases between.

In DNA form, the CDR3 reads TGTGCCTGGAGTGAGGGGGCGAACACTGAAGCTTTCTTT. This sequence encodes CAWSEGANTEAFF. This sequence joins TRBV30 and TRBJ1-1; 7 bases are a match to TRBD1. Germline loops: CDR1 GTSNPN, CDR2 SVGIG (reference sequence). The CDR3 totals 13 residues. V dropped 1 base and J dropped 1; count of bases not matched to a gene: 0. The full variable domain, completed using reference TRBV30 and TRBJ1-1, is SQTIHQWPATLVQPVGSPLSLECTVEGTSNPNLYWYRQAAGRGLQLLFYSVGIGQISSEVPQNLSASRPQDRQFILSSKKLLLSDSGFYLCAWSEGANTEAFFGQGTRLTVV.

CDR3 sequence: CASSIRQGTNYGYTF. The CDR3 region has the DNA TGCGCCAGCAGCATCCGACAGGGGACAAACTATGGCTACACCTTC. The rearrangement uses TRBV5-1 and TRBJ1-2; 8 nucleotides match TRBD1. In germline, CDR1 is SGHRS, CDR2 YFSETQ. The length of the CDR3 is 15 residues. J lost 2 bases, V lost 4 bases, and 7 bases had no gene match.

This clonotype appeared many times. The chain joins TRBV7-6 to TRBJ2-7; D possibly corresponds to TRBD1 (6 bases). From germline, CDR1 is SGHVS and CDR2 FNYEAQ. V was clipped by 0 bases and J by 1 base, with 10 bases between them. There are 15 residues in the CDR3. CDR3 loop: CASSLARGNSYEQYV. The DNA for the CDR3 is TGTGCCAGCAGCTTAGCCAGGGGCAATTCCTACGAGCAGTACGTC.

This clonotype was found a few times. This CDR3 reads CASSYSSPGAGNTIYF. DNA for the CDR3: TGTGCCAGCAGTTACTCGTCCCCAGGGGCTGGAAACACCATATATTTT. The chain joins TRBV6-5 to TRBJ1-3; maybe TRBD1 (6 bases). The CDR3 runs 16 residues. Trimming took off 0 bases at V and 2 bases at J, with 11 bases between the two ends. Germline loops: CDR1 MNHEY, CDR2 SVGAGI.

This rearrangement joins TRBV20-1 to TRBJ2-5, with a possible D match to TRBD2 (5 bases). Germline CDR1 DFQATT, CDR2 SNEGSKA (reference sequence). This CDR3 is 12 amino acids long. V was cut by 6 bases and J by 2 bases, with 10 bases left in between. CDR3 sequence reads: CSALRGQETQYF. DNA of the CDR3: TGCAGTGCCCTCCGGGGTCAAGAGACCCAGTACTTC.

The V and J genes are TRBV6-2 or TRBV6-3 and TRBJ1-5; D unclear. This CDR3 is 15 amino acids long. Trimming took 0 bases from V and 3 from J, leaving 9 bases between them. Germline CDR1 reads MNHEY; CDR2 reads SVGEGT. The chain's CDR3 is CASSYSGNTNQPQHF. For the CDR3, the DNA is TGTGCCAGCAGTTACTCGGGGAATACCAATCAGCCCCAGCATTTT.

The chain joins TRBV5-4 to TRBJ2-7; the match to TRBD1 covers 11 bases. Trimming at V came to 4 bases and at J to 6 bases, leaving 9 bases not matched to a gene. The CDR3 length is 15 residues. The germline CDR1 and CDR2 sequences are SGHNT and YYREEE (reference sequence). CDR3 DNA sequence: TGTGCCAGCAGCCAGGGGGGGACAGGGGGTCGCGAGCAGTACTTC. This translates into CASSQGGTGGREQYF.

As regards this clonotype: This may be a read error, as it is one base from a much larger clone. The chain links TRBV5-5 to TRBJ2-1; 10 bases line up with TRBD2. Unmatched junction bases numbered 11, after V lost 4 bases and J lost 10 bases. The CDR3 is 15 amino acids. CDR1 is SGHKS, CDR2 YYEKEE, per germline (reference sequence). The CDR3 bases are TGTGCCAGCAGCGGTACCGGGACTAGCGTGGGAGAGCAGTTCTTC. Amino acid sequence: CASSGTGTSVGEQFF.

This clonotype was found many times. V gene TRBV7-2 combines with J gene TRBJ1-2; TRBD1 might be the D (5 bases). Trimming removed 1 base at V and 4 bases at J, with 13 bases between. Looked up from germline, CDR1 is SGHTA and CDR2 is FQGNSA. The CDR3 covers 15 residues. Here the CDR3 reads CASSLGGARSYGYTF. As DNA, the CDR3 is TGTGCCAGCAGCTTAGGAGGGGCAAGGAGCTATGGCTACACCTTC.

This clonotype was seen more than once but under ten times. This chain connects TRBV5-1 to TRBJ2-3; TRBD2 might be the D (6 bases). There are 14 residues in the CDR3. Between the trimmed V and J ends, which lost 4 bases and 7 bases, there was a span of 16 bases. Germline lookup yields CDR1 SGHRS and CDR2 YFSETQ. The CDR3 DNA is TGCGCCAGCAGCCTGCGGACGGGAGCACATACGCAGTATTTT. The encoded protein is CASSLRTGAHTQYF.

This clonotype was observed at least ten times. This chain joins TRBV2 and TRBJ2-3, with TRBD1 identical over 8 bases. V lost 5 bases and J lost 4; bases outside the gene matches: 8. Germline V gene lookup returns CDR1 SNHLY and CDR2 FYNNEI. CDR3 size: 15 residues. CDR3 sequence reads: CASSPATGVADTQYF. As DNA, the CDR3 is TGTGCCAGCAGTCCCGCGACAGGGGTGGCAGATACGCAGTATTTT.

V gene TRBV6-5 combines with J gene TRBJ2-7; D is possibly TRBD1 or TRBD2 (5 bases each). Germline V CDR1 and CDR2: MNHEY, SVGAGI. The CDR3 has 16 amino acids. V lost 0 bases to trimming and J lost 2 bases, with 14 bases between them. This CDR3 is CASSYSSFGTTYEQYF. Here the CDR3 DNA reads TGTGCCAGCAGTTACTCGAGCTTCGGGACGACCTACGAGCAGTACTTC.

This clonotype is a singleton in its sample. V gene TRBV6-1 combines with J gene TRBJ1-5, with unresolved D. Germline CDR1 is MNHNS and CDR2 is SASEGT. The V end lost 7 bases, the J end lost 0 bases, and 7 bases lay between the germline ends. This CDR3 contains 13 residues. The DNA for the CDR3 is TGTGCCAGCATGGAGTATAGCAATCAGCCCCAGCATTTT. Translated: CASMEYSNQPQHF.

This clonotype has at least ten counts. This chain joins TRBV12-3 or TRBV12-4 and TRBJ1-1; 7 bases are shared with TRBD1. V was pared by 6 bases and J by 2 bases, with 6 bases of the junction left unmatched. The CDR3 consists of 14 residues. CDR3 protein: CASSFQGGNTEAFF. In DNA, the CDR3 is TGTGCCAGCAGCTTCCAGGGGGGAAACACTGAAGCTTTCTTT.

The sample holds many counts of this clonotype. The CDR3 DNA follows: TGCGCCAGCAGCCACCCTGACGGGGATGAGCAGTTCTTC. Its protein product is CASSHPDGDEQFF. J is TRBJ2-1 and V is TRBV4-1; TRBD2 might be the D (5 bases). CDR3 length equals 13 residues. The V gene's germline CDR1 is MGHRA and CDR2 YSYEKL. Trimming pared 3 bases from V and 8 bases from J, leaving 11 bases between.

The table lists this clonotype with many counts. The genes are TRBV5-1 and TRBJ2-1, with D hard to call. This CDR3 has 12 amino acids. Trimming cost V 0 bases and J 3 bases, with 1 base left between them. Germline CDR1 is SGHRS and CDR2 is YFSETQ. CDR3 region: CASSLDYNEQFF. The CDR3 DNA sequence: TGCGCCAGCAGCTTGGACTACAATGAGCAGTTCTTC.